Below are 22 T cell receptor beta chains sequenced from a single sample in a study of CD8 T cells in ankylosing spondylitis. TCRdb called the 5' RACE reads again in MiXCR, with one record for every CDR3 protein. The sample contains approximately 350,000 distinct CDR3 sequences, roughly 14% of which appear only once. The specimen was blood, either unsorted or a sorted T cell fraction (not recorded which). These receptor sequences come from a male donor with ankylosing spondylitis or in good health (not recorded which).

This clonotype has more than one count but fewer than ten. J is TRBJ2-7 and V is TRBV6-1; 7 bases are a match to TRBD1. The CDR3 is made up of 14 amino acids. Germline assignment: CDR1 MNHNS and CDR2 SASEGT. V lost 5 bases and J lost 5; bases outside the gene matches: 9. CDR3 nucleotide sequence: TGTGCCAGCAGTCGGTGGACAGGTGGAAACGAGCAGTACTTC. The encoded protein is CASSRWTGGNEQYF.

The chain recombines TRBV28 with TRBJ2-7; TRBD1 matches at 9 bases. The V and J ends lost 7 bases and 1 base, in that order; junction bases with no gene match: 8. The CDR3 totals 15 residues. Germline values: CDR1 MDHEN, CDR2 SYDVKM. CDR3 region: CASTRTGQGSYEQYF. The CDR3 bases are TGTGCCAGCACCCGCACGGGACAGGGATCCTACGAGCAGTACTTC.

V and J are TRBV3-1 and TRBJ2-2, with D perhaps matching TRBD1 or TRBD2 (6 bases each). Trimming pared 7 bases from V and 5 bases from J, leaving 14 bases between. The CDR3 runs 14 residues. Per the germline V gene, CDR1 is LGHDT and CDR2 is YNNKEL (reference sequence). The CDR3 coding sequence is TGTGCCAGCACCCCGAGGGGGGCGACCGGGGAGCTGTTTTTT. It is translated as CASTPRGATGELFF.

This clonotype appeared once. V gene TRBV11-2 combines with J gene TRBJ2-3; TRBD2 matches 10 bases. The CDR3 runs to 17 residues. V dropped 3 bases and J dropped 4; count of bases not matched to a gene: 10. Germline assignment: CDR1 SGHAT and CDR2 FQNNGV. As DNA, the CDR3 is TGTGCCAGCAGCTTTAGCAAGCGGGGGGGACTAGCAGATACGCAGTATTTT. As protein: CASSFSKRGGLADTQYF.

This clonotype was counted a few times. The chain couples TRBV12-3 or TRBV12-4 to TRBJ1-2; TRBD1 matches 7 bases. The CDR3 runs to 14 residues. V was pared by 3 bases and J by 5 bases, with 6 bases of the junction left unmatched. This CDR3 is CASSFLDREYGYTF. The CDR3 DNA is TGTGCCAGCAGTTTCCTAGACAGGGAGTATGGCTACACCTTC.

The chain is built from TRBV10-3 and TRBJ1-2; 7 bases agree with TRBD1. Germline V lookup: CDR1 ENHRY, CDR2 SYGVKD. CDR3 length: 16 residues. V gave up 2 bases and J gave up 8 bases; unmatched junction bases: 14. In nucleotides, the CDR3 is TGTGCCATCAGTGAGACTAACAGGGGACCAGGGGAAGGCTACACCTTC. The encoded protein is CAISETNRGPGEGYTF.

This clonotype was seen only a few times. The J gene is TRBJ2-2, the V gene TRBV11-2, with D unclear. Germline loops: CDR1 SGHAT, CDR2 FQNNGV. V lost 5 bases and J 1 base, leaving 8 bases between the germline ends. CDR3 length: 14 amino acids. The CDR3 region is CASSGRLNTGELFF. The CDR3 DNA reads TGTGCCAGCAGCGGCAGGCTGAACACCGGGGAGCTGTTTTTT.

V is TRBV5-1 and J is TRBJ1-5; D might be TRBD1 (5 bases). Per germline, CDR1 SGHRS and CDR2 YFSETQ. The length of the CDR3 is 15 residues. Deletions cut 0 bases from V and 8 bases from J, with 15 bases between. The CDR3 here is CASSLAGRVYEPQHF. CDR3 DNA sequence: TGCGCCAGCAGCTTGGCAGGCAGGGTCTACGAGCCCCAGCATTTT.

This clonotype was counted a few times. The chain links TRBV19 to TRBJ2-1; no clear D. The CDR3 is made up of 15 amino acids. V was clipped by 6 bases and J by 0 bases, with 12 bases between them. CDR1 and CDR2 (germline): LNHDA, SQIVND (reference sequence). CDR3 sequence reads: CASSRFGVSYNEQFF. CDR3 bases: TGTGCCAGTAGCCGCTTTGGGGTCTCCTACAATGAGCAGTTCTTC.

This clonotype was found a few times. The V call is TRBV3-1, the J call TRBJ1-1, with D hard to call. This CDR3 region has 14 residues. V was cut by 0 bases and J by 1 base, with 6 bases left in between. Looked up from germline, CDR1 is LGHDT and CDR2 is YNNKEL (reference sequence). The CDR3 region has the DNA TGTGCCAGCAGCCAAGATACGGGGAACACTGAAGCTTTCTTT. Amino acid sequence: CASSQDTGNTEAFF.

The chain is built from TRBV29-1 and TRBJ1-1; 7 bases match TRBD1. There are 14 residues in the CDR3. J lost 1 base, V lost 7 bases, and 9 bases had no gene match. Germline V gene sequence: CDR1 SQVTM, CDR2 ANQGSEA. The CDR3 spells CSAKTGNGNTEAFF. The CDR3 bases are TGCAGCGCTAAGACAGGGAATGGGAACACTGAAGCTTTCTTT.

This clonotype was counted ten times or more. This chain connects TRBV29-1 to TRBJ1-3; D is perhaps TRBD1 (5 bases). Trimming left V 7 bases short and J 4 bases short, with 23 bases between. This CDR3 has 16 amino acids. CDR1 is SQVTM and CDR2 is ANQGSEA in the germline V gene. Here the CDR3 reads CSGATTGTDQGNTIYF. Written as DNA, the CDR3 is TGCAGCGGAGCGACCACTGGGACCGATCAGGGAAACACCATATATTTT.

The CDR3 is CASSEKDRVVSGTQYF. In nucleotides, the CDR3 is TGTGCCAGCAGTGAAAAAGACAGGGTTGTAAGTGGTACGCAGTATTTT. This sequence joins TRBV6-1 and TRBJ2-3; 7 bases align to TRBD1. The V segment lost 2 bases and the J segment 8 bases; nucleotides outside the gene matches: 13. The CDR3 is made up of 16 amino acids. Germline V CDR1 and CDR2: MNHNS, SASEGT.

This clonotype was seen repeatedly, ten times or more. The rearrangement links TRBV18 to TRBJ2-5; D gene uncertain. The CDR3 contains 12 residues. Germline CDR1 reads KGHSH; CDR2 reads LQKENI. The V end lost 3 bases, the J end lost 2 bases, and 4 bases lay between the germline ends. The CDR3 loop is CASSPGQETQYF. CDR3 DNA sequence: TGTGCCAGCTCACCGGGGCAAGAGACCCAGTACTTC. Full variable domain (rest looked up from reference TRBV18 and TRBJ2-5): NAGVMQNPRHLVRRRGQEARLRCSPMKGHSHVYWYRQLPEEGLKFMVYLQKENIIDESGMPKERFSAEFPKEGPSILRIQQVVRGDSAAYFCASSPGQETQYFGPGTRLLVL.

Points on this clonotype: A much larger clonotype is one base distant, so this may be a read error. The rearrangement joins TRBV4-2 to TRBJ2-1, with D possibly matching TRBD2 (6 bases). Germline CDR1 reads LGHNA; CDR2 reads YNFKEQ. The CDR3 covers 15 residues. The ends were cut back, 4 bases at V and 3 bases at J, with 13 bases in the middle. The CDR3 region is CASSPGSTYYNEQFF. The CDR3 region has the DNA TGTGCCAGCAGCCCCGGGAGCACTTACTACAATGAGCAGTTCTTC.

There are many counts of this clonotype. The CDR3 here is CASSDPGQSLYGYTF. CDR3 DNA: TGTGCCAGCAGTGATCCGGGACAGAGTCTCTATGGCTACACCTTC. The gene calls are TRBV12-3 or TRBV12-4 and TRBJ1-2, with 7 bases aligning to TRBD1. This CDR3 has 15 residues. V shed 5 bases and J 4 bases; nucleotides not matched to a gene: 10.

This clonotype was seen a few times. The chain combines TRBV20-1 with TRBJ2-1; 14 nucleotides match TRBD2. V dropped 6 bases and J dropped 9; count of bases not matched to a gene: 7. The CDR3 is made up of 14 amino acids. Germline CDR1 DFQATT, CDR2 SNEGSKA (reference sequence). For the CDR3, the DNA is TGCAGTGCCAGACTAGCGGGAGGGATGGGTGAGCAGTTCTTC. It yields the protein CSARLAGGMGEQFF.

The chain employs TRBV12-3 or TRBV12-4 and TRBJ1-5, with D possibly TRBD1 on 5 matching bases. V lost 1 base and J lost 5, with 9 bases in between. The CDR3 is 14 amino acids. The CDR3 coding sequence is TGTGCCAGCAGTTTAGGGCAGGGTCATCAGCCCCAGCATTTT. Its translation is CASSLGQGHQPQHF.

The CDR3 sequence: CASSPLDGFSGYNEQFF. CDR3 DNA: TGCGCCAGCAGCCCGTTGGACGGTTTCTCGGGGTACAATGAGCAGTTCTTC. The chain has TRBV23-1 and TRBJ2-1, with D perhaps matching TRBD2 (5 bases). TRBV23-1 is designated an ORF whose function remains uncertain. This CDR3 is built from 17 residues. Trimming shortened V by 6 bases and J by 4 bases, and 22 bases separated the two germline ends.

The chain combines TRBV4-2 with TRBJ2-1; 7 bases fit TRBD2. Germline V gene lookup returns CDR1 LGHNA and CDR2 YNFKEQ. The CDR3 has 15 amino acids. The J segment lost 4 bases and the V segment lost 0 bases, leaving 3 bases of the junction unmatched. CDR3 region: CASSQDPREYNEQFF. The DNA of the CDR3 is TGTGCCAGCAGCCAAGACCCGCGGGAGTACAATGAGCAGTTCTTC.

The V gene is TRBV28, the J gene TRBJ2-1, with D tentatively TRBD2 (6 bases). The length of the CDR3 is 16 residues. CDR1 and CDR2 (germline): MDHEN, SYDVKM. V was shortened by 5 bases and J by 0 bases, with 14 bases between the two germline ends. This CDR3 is CASSGGTASSYNEQFF. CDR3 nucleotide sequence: TGTGCCAGCAGTGGCGGGACGGCCAGCTCCTACAATGAGCAGTTCTTC.

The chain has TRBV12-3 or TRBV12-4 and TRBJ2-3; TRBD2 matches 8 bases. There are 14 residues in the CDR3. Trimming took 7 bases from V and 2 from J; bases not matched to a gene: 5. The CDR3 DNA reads TGTGCCAGCACCCTTAGCGGGGTCACAGATACGCAGTATTTT. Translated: CASTLSGVTDTQYF.